This T cell receptor beta chain is from a study of shared clonotypes between healthy human individuals. As for the study in general: CD4 naive cells filled three plates per donor, CD4 memory three, CD8 naive two and CD8 memory one. Study-wide results and caveats: Several donors held about 4.6% of naive CD4 clonotypes in common.

The CDR3 contains 17 residues. CDR1 and CDR2 (germline): SGHVS, FNYEAQ. The junction had 11 bases not matched to a gene; V was cut back by 1 base and J by 6 bases. The protocol was immunoSEQ multiplex PCR, while the TCRdb copy is restricted to in-frame clones and leaves out a portion. The table includes approximately 500,000 clones, about 96% detected once. Turning to this clone: The antigen is unknown.

The sequenced sample was naive CD4+ T cells sorted from blood. Documented subset: CD45RA+ positively selected. This sequence was found in a woman in her 30s in good health. The chain is built from TRBV7-6 and TRBJ1-4; TRBD1 matches at 7 bases. CDR3 nucleotides: TGTGCCAGCAGCTTAGTCCCTTTCGGGCAGGGGGATGAAAAACTGTTTTTT. This encodes CASSLVPFGQGDEKLFF.